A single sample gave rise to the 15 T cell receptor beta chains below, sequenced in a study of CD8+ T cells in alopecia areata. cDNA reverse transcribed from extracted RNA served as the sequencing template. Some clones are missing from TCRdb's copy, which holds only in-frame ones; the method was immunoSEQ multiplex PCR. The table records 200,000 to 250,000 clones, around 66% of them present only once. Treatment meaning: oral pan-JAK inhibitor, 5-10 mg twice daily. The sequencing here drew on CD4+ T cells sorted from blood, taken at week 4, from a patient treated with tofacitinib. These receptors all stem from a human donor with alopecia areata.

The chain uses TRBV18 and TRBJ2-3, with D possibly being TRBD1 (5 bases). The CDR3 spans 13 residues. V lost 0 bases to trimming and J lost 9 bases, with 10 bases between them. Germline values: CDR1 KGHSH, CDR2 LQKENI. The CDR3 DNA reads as TGTGCCAGCTCACCACCGATGGGGCCGACGCAGTATTTT. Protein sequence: CASSPPMGPTQYF.

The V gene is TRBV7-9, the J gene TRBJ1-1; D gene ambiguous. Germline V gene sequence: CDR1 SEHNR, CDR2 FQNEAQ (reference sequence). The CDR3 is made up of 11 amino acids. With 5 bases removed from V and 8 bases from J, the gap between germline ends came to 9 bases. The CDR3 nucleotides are TGTGCCAGCAGCCCCAAGGTGGAAGCTTTCTTT. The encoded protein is CASSPKVEAFF.

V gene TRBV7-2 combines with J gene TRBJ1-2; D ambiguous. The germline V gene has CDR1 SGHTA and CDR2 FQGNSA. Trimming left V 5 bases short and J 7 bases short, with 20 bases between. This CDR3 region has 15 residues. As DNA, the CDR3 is TGTGCCAGCAGCCCCCGTCCTCGACTTGCGGGTGGCTACACCTTC. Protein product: CASSPRPRLAGGYTF. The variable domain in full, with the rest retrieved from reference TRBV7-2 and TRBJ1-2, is GAGVSQSPSNKVTEKGKDVELRCDPISGHTALYWYRQSLGQGLEFLIYFQGNSAPDKSGLPSDRFSAERTGGSVSTLTIQRTQQEDSAVYLCASSPRPRLAGGYTFGSGTRLTVV.

The CDR3 is CASSTLGLGQYF. The CDR3 DNA reads as TGTGCCAGCAGCACCCTGGGCCTAGGGCAGTACTTC. The rearrangement joins TRBV6-6 to TRBJ2-7; the D is unclear. V was cut by 6 bases and J by 9 bases, with 15 bases left in between. This CDR3 contains 12 residues. Per germline, CDR1 MNHNY and CDR2 SVGAGI (reference sequence).

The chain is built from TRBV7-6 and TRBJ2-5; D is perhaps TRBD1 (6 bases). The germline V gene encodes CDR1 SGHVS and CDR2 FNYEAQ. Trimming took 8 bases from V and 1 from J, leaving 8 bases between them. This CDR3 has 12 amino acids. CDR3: CASQGFQETQYF. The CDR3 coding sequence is TGTGCCAGCCAGGGGTTCCAAGAGACCCAGTACTTC.

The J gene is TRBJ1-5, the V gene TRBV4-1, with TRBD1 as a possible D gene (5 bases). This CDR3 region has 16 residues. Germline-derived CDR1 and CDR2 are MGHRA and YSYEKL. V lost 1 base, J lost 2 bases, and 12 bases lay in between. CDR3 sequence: CASSQVGGMGNQPQHF. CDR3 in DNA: TGCGCCAGCAGCCAAGTTGGGGGAATGGGCAATCAGCCCCAGCATTTT.

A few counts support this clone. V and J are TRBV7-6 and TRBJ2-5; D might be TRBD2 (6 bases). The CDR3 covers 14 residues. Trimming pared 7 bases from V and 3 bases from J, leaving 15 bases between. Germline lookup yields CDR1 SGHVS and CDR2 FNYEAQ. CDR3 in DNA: TGTGCCAGCACCCCCGGGGGTCCCGAAGAGACCCAGTACTTC. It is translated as CASTPGGPEETQYF.

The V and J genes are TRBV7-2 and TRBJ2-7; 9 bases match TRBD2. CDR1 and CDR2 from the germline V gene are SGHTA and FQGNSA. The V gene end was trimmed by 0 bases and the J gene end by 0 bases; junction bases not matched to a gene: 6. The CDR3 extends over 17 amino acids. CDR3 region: CASSLALAGGSSYEQYF. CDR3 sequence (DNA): TGTGCCAGCAGCTTAGCGCTGGCGGGGGGGAGCTCCTACGAGCAGTACTTC.

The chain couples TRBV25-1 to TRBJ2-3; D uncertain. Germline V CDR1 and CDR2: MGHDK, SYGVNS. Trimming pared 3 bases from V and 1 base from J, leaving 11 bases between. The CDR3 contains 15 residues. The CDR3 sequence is CASSDPLEGTDTQYF. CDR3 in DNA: TGTGCCAGCAGTGATCCTCTAGAGGGCACAGATACGCAGTATTTT.

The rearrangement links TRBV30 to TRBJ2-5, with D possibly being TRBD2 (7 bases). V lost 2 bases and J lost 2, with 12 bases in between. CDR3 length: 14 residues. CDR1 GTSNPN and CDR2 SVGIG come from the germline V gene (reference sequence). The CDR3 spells CAWSNGGPQETQYF. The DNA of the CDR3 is TGTGCCTGGAGTAACGGGGGGCCGCAAGAGACCCAGTACTTC. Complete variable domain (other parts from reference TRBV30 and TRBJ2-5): SQTIHQWPATLVQPVGSPLSLECTVEGTSNPNLYWYRQAAGRGLQLLFYSVGIGQISSEVPQNLSASRPQDRQFILSSKKLLLSDSGFYLCAWSNGGPQETQYFGPGTRLLVL.

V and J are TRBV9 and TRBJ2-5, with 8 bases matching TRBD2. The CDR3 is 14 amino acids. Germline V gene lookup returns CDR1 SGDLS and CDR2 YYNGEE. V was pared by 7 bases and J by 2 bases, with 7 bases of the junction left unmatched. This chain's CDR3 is CASARGLGQETQYF. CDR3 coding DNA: TGTGCCAGCGCCAGGGGACTAGGGCAAGAGACCCAGTACTTC.

The CDR3 DNA sequence: TGTGCCGCAGGGGATGTCGAGCAGTACTTC. This encodes CAAGDVEQYF. J is TRBJ2-7 and V is TRBV10-3; possibly TRBD1 for D (6 bases). V lost 11 bases and J 6 bases, leaving 11 bases between the germline ends. The CDR3 extends over 10 amino acids. Germline V gene data show CDR1 as ENHRY and CDR2 as SYGVKD.

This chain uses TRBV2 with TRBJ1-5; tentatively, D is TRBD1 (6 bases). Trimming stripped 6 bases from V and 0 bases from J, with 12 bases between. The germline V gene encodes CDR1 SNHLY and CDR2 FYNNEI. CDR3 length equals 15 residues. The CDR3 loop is CASSKTGDSNQPQHF. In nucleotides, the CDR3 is TGTGCCAGCAGCAAGACAGGAGATAGCAATCAGCCCCAGCATTTT.

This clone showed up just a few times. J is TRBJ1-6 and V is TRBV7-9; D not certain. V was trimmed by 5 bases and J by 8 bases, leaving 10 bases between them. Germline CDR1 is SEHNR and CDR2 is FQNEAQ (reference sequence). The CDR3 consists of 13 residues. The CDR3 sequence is CASSGELDSPLHF. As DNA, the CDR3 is TGTGCCAGCAGCGGGGAGCTAGATTCACCCCTCCACTTT.

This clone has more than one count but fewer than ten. CDR3 DNA sequence: TGTGCCAGCAGTTTCATAGAGGGGAGCACTGAAGCTTTCTTT. It encodes CASSFIEGSTEAFF. The rearrangement links TRBV7-2 to TRBJ1-1, with TRBD1 as a possible D gene (5 bases). Germline loops: CDR1 SGHTA, CDR2 FQGNSA. The CDR3 runs to 14 residues. V gave up 6 bases and J gave up 4 bases, with 15 bases separating them.